A selection of T cell receptor beta chains follows, all from one sample in a study of T-cell reconstitution after alpha-beta-depleted transplantation in children. TCRdb re-derived calls from the PCR reads in MiXCR, one entry per CDR3 protein. Of about 1,000,000 distinct CDR3 sequences listed, about 29% are singletons. The sequences come from PBMCs, mostly from graft donor cells, collected 360 days after TCRalphabeta/CD19-depleted stem cell transplant. All receptors come from a boy younger than two who had a stem cell transplant for SCID, so the T cells may come from the graft donor. CDR3s include the opening cysteine and the closing phenylalanine or tryptophan. A D gene is named only where the DNA matches it firmly.

TRBV6-1 . CASSGLGPRQETQYF
TRBV6-1 . CASRTQGRGPQHF
TRBV3-1 . CASSQREVQGYTF
TRBV27 TRBD2 CASRLLAGGADTQYF
TRBV11-2 TRBD2 CASSTIAGGYEQYF
TRBV7-9 TRBD1 CASSLRIPQGAGELFF
TRBV12-3/TRBV12-4 TRBD2 CASSSRKRGGDTQYF
TRBV18 TRBD1 CASSPQGTANTGELFF
TRBV6-2/TRBV6-3 TRBD1 CASSFYPGQGATVGTEAFF
TRBV7-3 . CASRSDKGELFF
TRBV25-1 TRBD2 CASSESLAGTDTQYF
TRBV7-6 . CASSLGGTADYEQYF
TRBV29-1 . CSVPEADDYTF
TRBV10-3 . CAISHRTDPTDTQYF
TRBV3-1 TRBD1 CASSQDGTGDTEAFF
TRBV28 TRBD1 CASSLLDRDSGDEQYF
TRBV7-9 TRBD1 CASSLRGSPLDTEAFF
TRBV11-3 TRBD1 CASSRDRGRAFF
TRBV7-2 TRBD2 CASSLTSGVAYEQYF
TRBV2 TRBD2 CASSDDPEVLAGDLNEQFF